This passage covers 28 T cell receptor beta chains from one sample sequenced in a study of T cell responses to AZD1222 COVID-19 vaccine (dated by TCRdb to the early 2020s). Libraries were built with the immunoSEQ multiplex PCR assay. TCRdb obtained this table from immuneACCESS and retained in-frame rearrangements with V and J assigned. These tables miss some clones; where compared with another copy, unresolved V genes account for less than half of the shortfall, and the remainder is unexplained. Present in this sample are roughly 150,000 clones, 92% of which were seen just once. Around 1% of the sample is in the top ten clones. The sample's time point label is to be understood as: about 28 days (+/-7) after the second vaccine dose. Sequencing used peripheral blood, obtained 28 days after the second AZD1222 dose. The receptors come from an adult who received the AZD1222 COVID-19 vaccine.

The chain uses TRBV30 and TRBJ2-5; TRBD2 matches at 8 bases. Trimming took 8 bases from V and 5 from J; bases not matched to a gene: 10. CDR1 and CDR2 from the germline V gene are GTSNPN and SVGIG (reference sequence). The CDR3 consists of 13 residues. The CDR3, as DNA: TGTGCCCGAGCGGGAGCGGGGGCTGAGACCCAGTACTTC. Protein sequence: CARAGAGAETQYF.

This chain uses TRBV29-1 with TRBJ1-1; possibly TRBD1 for D (5 bases). Trimming shortened V by 5 bases and J by 4 bases, and 17 bases separated the two germline ends. Looked up from germline, CDR1 is SQVTM and CDR2 is ANQGSEA. The CDR3 extends over 14 amino acids. The CDR3 protein is CSVRGGTLGTEAFF. CDR3 in DNA: TGCAGCGTTCGGGGGGGTACGTTGGGCACTGAAGCTTTCTTT. The entire variable domain, with the rest obtained from reference TRBV29-1 and TRBJ1-1, is as follows: SAVISQKPSRDICQRGTSLTIQCQVDSQVTMMFWYRQQPGQSLTLIATANQGSEATYESGFVIDKFPISRPNLTFSTLTVSNMSPEDSSIYLCSVRGGTLGTEAFFGQGTRLTVV.

The rearrangement joins TRBV20-1 to TRBJ2-1; D gene unclear. The CDR3 sequence is 11 residues long. Per the germline V gene, CDR1 is DFQATT and CDR2 is SNEGSKA (reference sequence). V lost 0 bases and J lost 9, with 6 bases in between. CDR3 nucleotide sequence: TGCAGTGCTAGAGAAGAGGTTGAGCAGTTCTTC. It is translated as CSAREEVEQFF.

The J gene is TRBJ1-5, the V gene TRBV2; 8 bases are a match to TRBD1. Germline lookup yields CDR1 SNHLY and CDR2 FYNNEI. This CDR3 comprises 14 residues. V shed 8 bases, J shed 3 bases, and the junction held 6 bases outside the gene matches. Here the CDR3 reads CASQGQAFNQPQHF. The CDR3 coding sequence is TGTGCCAGCCAGGGACAGGCATTCAATCAGCCCCAGCATTTT.

The rearrangement uses TRBV27 and TRBJ2-5, with 7 bases lining up with TRBD1. Germline values: CDR1 MNHEY, CDR2 SMNVEV (reference sequence). The CDR3 is made up of 15 amino acids. With 3 bases clipped from V and 4 bases from J, the junction kept 8 bases outside the gene matches. In nucleotides, the CDR3 is TGTGCCAGCAGTTTGAGGGTAGGGGGCTTAGAGACCCAGTACTTC. It encodes CASSLRVGGLETQYF.

The chain has TRBV5-1 and TRBJ1-1; TRBD1 might be the D (5 bases). The germline CDR1 and CDR2 sequences are SGHRS and YFSETQ. V was pared by 4 bases and J by 1 base, with 8 bases between. The CDR3 is 13 residues long. CDR3 in amino acids: CASSLQENTEAFF. CDR3 nucleotide sequence: TGCGCCAGCAGCCTACAGGAGAACACTGAAGCTTTCTTT. Drawing the rest from reference TRBV5-1 and TRBJ1-1, the complete variable domain is KAGVTQTPRYLIKTRGQQVTLSCSPISGHRSVSWYQQTPGQGLQFLFEYFSETQRNKGNFPGRFSGRQFSNSRSEMNVSTLELGDSALYLCASSLQENTEAFFGQGTRLTVV.

CDR3 DNA: TGCGCCAGCAGCTTGGGGGGTGCAACCTATGGCTACACCTTC. The encoded protein is CASSLGGATYGYTF. The chain employs TRBV5-1 and TRBJ1-2; D unresolved. This CDR3 contains 14 residues. CDR1 and CDR2 from the germline V gene are SGHRS and YFSETQ. Trimming took 0 bases from V and 4 from J, leaving 10 bases between them.

The chain links TRBV12-3 or TRBV12-4 to TRBJ1-5; TRBD1 agrees at 7 bases. The CDR3 length is 13 residues. The V gene end was trimmed by 5 bases and the J gene end by 7 bases; junction bases not matched to a gene: 5. CDR3 DNA sequence: TGTGCCAGCAGTGGACAGGAATCGCAGCCCCAGCATTTT. Protein product: CASSGQESQPQHF.

CDR3 in DNA: TGTGCCAGCTCACCGGCTGACAGGTTTGAAAAACTGTTTTTT. The encoded protein is CASSPADRFEKLFF. V is TRBV18 and J is TRBJ1-4, with D perhaps TRBD1 (6 bases). The ends were cut back, 3 bases at V and 7 bases at J, with 12 bases in the middle. Looked up from germline, CDR1 is KGHSH and CDR2 is LQKENI. This CDR3 has 14 residues.

This rearrangement joins TRBV19 to TRBJ1-1, with D maybe TRBD1 (5 bases). Germline V gives CDR1 LNHDA, CDR2 SQIVND (reference sequence). V was trimmed by 1 base and J by 4 bases, leaving 10 bases between them. The length of the CDR3 is 14 residues. The CDR3 sequence is CASSIVSRVTEAFF. The CDR3 nucleotides are TGTGCCAGTAGTATAGTCAGCAGGGTCACTGAAGCTTTCTTT.

The chain recombines TRBV7-9 with TRBJ1-1; the D gene is possibly TRBD1 (5 bases). Germline values: CDR1 SEHNR, CDR2 FQNEAQ (reference sequence). CDR3 length: 14 residues. Trimming stripped 1 base from V and 7 bases from J, with 13 bases between. The CDR3 is CASSLGWGIDEAFF. The CDR3 DNA is TGTGCCAGCAGCTTAGGATGGGGGATTGATGAAGCTTTCTTT. The whole variable domain, remainder taken from reference TRBV7-9 and TRBJ1-1, is DTGVSQNPRHKITKRGQNVTFRCDPISEHNRLYWYRQTLGQGPEFLTYFQNEAQLEKSRLLSDRFSAERPKGSFSTLEIQRTEQGDSAMYLCASSLGWGIDEAFFGQGTRLTVV.

V gene TRBV5-5 combines with J gene TRBJ1-2; D is uncertain. The CDR3 loop spans 13 amino acids. The V end lost 4 bases, the J end lost 5 bases, and 12 bases lay between the germline ends. The germline gives CDR1 SGHKS, CDR2 YYEKEE (reference sequence). The CDR3 DNA is TGTGCCAGCAGCCGGTTGACTTGGTATGGCTACACCTTC. Its translation is CASSRLTWYGYTF.

The V and J genes are TRBV9 and TRBJ2-2; perhaps TRBD1 as D (6 bases). The CDR3 length is 21 residues. The V gene's germline CDR1 is SGDLS and CDR2 YYNGEE. V gave up 2 bases and J gave up 2 bases, with 28 bases separating them. Written as DNA, the CDR3 is TGTGCCAGCAGCGTGGGCACAGGGCAGTCCCCCTCCCGGACTAACACCGGGGAGCTGTTTTTT. It yields the protein CASSVGTGQSPSRTNTGELFF.

This rearrangement joins TRBV5-4 to TRBJ2-5; 7 bases agree with TRBD1. The CDR3 extends over 14 amino acids. V lost 3 bases and J lost 1; bases outside the gene matches: 3. CDR1 is SGHNT, CDR2 YYREEE, per germline (reference sequence). The DNA of the CDR3 is TGTGCCAGCAGCTCCACAGGGGTCCAAGAGACCCAGTACTTC. Amino acids: CASSSTGVQETQYF.

CDR3 sequence (DNA): TGTGCCAGCACCCTGGGCGGTGAAGCTTTCTTT. Translating it yields CASTLGGEAFF. The V gene is TRBV12-3 or TRBV12-4, the J gene TRBJ1-1; D ambiguous. The CDR3 has 11 residues. Between the trimmed V and J ends, which lost 7 bases and 7 bases, there was a span of 10 bases.

The chain has TRBV20-1 and TRBJ1-2; D not certain. The CDR3 length is 10 residues. The germline CDR1 and CDR2 sequences are DFQATT and SNEGSKA (reference sequence). Between the trimmed V and J ends, which lost 3 bases and 6 bases, there was a span of 5 bases. The DNA of the CDR3 is TGCAGTGCTAGGTGGGATGGCTACACCTTC. Translated: CSARWDGYTF.

This chain connects TRBV7-3 to TRBJ2-3, with 11 bases identical to TRBD2. The length of the CDR3 is 16 residues. J gave up 1 base and V 5 bases, and 5 bases lay outside the gene matches. CDR1 is SGHTA and CDR2 is FQGTGA in the germline V gene. The CDR3 region has the DNA TGTGCCAGCAGCCCTGGGACTAGCGGAGGCACAGATACGCAGTATTTT. Protein sequence: CASSPGTSGGTDTQYF.

To note about this clone: Because the CDR3 is missing its conserved closing phenylalanine or tryptophan, this is likely a read error. The DNA is left out, because the CDR3 cannot be placed on it with certainty; the CDR3 is given as TCRdb lists it. The rearrangement links TRBV6-1 to TRBJ1-1; the table gives TRBD1 as D, unverified against the DNA. The germline V gene has CDR1 MNHNS and CDR2 SASEGT. The CDR3 spans 13 amino acids, including both terminal residues. The CDR3 sequence: CASSVVGQGAVSS.

This chain uses TRBV3-1 (or the pseudogene TRBV3-2) with TRBJ1-2; TRBD1 agrees at 8 bases. CDR3 length: 15 amino acids. In germline, CDR1 is LGHDT, CDR2 YNNKEL (reference sequence). V trimming: 1 base; J trimming: 8 bases; junction bases outside the gene matches: 9. The CDR3 bases are TGTGCCAGCAGCCAAGCAGGACAGGGTAGGGGCGGCTACACCTTC. Protein sequence: CASSQAGQGRGGYTF.

This clone was seen once. The J gene is TRBJ2-4, the V gene TRBV4-1; tentatively, D is TRBD2 (6 bases). V gave up 4 bases and J gave up 4 bases, with 14 bases separating them. CDR1 is MGHRA, CDR2 YSYEKL, per germline. CDR3 length: 15 amino acids. The CDR3 reads CASSPWRAPKNIQYF. The CDR3 DNA reads as TGCGCCAGCAGCCCATGGAGGGCCCCTAAAAACATTCAGTACTTC.

V and J are TRBV4-1 and TRBJ1-1; D call uncertain. Germline V CDR1 and CDR2: MGHRA, YSYEKL. V lost 0 bases and J 0 bases, leaving 8 bases between the germline ends. There are 15 residues in the CDR3. This CDR3 is CASSQEARMNTEAFF. The CDR3 bases are TGCGCCAGCAGCCAAGAGGCACGGATGAACACTGAAGCTTTCTTT.

J is TRBJ2-3 and V is TRBV29-1, with D perhaps matching TRBD2 (6 bases). Looked up from germline, CDR1 is SQVTM and CDR2 is ANQGSEA. This CDR3 has 12 residues. The germline V and J ends were trimmed by 4 bases and 1 base, with 6 bases remaining between them. CDR3 DNA: TGCAGCGTTGCGGGGGGCACAGATACGCAGTATTTT. This encodes CSVAGGTDTQYF.

This clone has just one count. V and J are TRBV7-9 and TRBJ1-1, with a possible D match to TRBD1 (5 bases). Trimming cost V 1 base and J 6 bases, with 12 bases left between them. Germline CDR1 reads SEHNR; CDR2 reads FQNEAQ (reference sequence). The CDR3 runs to 14 residues. The CDR3 bases are TGTGCCAGCAGCTTAGAGTCCAGGGTACCTGAAGCTTTCTTT. This codes for CASSLESRVPEAFF. Drawing the rest from reference TRBV7-9 and TRBJ1-1, the complete variable domain is DTGVSQNPRHKITKRGQNVTFRCDPISEHNRLYWYRQTLGQGPEFLTYFQNEAQLEKSRLLSDRFSAERPKGSFSTLEIQRTEQGDSAMYLCASSLESRVPEAFFGQGTRLTVV.

This chain uses TRBV5-1 with TRBJ1-4; D is perhaps TRBD1 (6 bases). The germline V gene encodes CDR1 SGHRS and CDR2 YFSETQ. V was pared by 0 bases and J by 8 bases, with 14 bases between. The CDR3 covers 15 residues. The CDR3 coding sequence is TGCGCCAGCAGCTTGGATCTGGGGGCGCCCGAAAAACTGTTTTTT. It translates to CASSLDLGAPEKLFF.

This chain joins TRBV3-1 (or the pseudogene TRBV3-2) and TRBJ1-2, with D possibly being TRBD1 (5 bases). Per germline, CDR1 LGHDT and CDR2 YNNKEL (reference sequence). The V and J ends lost 1 base and 5 bases respectively, with 11 bases between them. This CDR3 spans 14 amino acids. The CDR3 sequence: CASSQGDGRYGYTF. CDR3 DNA: TGTGCCAGCAGCCAAGGGGACGGGCGGTATGGCTACACCTTC.

The chain uses TRBV7-6 and TRBJ1-4; TRBD1 might be the D (5 bases). CDR1 is SGHVS, CDR2 FNYEAQ, per germline. V lost 2 bases, J lost 0 bases, and 10 bases lay in between. There are 16 residues in the CDR3. The chain's CDR3 is CASSLSTGSTNEKLFF. The CDR3 DNA reads as TGTGCCAGCAGCTTATCTACAGGATCAACTAATGAAAAACTGTTTTTT.

V usage is TRBV5-6 and J usage is TRBJ1-5, with D hard to call. This CDR3 is built from 14 residues. The ends were cut back, 1 base at V and 3 bases at J, with 8 bases in the middle. Germline V lookup: CDR1 SGHDT, CDR2 YYEEEE. The CDR3 loop reads CASSLFQFNQPQHF. The CDR3 DNA reads as TGTGCCAGCAGCTTGTTCCAGTTCAATCAGCCCCAGCATTTT.

This clone appeared once. The chain combines TRBV25-1 with TRBJ1-3; D is uncertain. Between the trimmed V and J ends, which lost 6 bases and 4 bases, there was a span of 10 bases. Germline V CDR1 and CDR2: MGHDK, SYGVNS. The CDR3 totals 13 residues. The CDR3 loop is CASSSRPGNTIYF. CDR3 in DNA: TGTGCCAGCAGCTCGCGTCCCGGAAACACCATATATTTT.